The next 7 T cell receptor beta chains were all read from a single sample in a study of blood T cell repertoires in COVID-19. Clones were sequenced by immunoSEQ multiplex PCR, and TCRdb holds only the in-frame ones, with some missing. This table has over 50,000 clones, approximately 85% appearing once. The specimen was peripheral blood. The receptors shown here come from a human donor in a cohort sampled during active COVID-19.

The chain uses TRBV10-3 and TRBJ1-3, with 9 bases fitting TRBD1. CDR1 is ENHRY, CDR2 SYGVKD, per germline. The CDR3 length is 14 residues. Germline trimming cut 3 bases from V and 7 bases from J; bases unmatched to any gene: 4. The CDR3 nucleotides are TGTGCCATCAGTGATTACAGGGGGCATAACACCATATATTTT. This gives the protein CAISDYRGHNTIYF.

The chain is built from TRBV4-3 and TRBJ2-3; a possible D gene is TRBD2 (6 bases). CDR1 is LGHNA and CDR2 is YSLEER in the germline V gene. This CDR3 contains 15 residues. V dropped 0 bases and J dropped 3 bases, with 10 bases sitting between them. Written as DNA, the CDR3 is TGCGCCAGCAGCCAAGACAGGGAGGTGACAGATACGCAGTATTTT. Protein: CASSQDREVTDTQYF.

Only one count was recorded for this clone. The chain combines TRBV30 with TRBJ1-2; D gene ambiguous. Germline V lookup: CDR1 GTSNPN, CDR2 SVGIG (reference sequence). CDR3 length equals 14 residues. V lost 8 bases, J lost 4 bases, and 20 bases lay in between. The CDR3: CALGRANVGYGYTF. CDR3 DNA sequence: TGTGCCCTGGGGAGGGCCAATGTCGGCTATGGCTACACCTTC.

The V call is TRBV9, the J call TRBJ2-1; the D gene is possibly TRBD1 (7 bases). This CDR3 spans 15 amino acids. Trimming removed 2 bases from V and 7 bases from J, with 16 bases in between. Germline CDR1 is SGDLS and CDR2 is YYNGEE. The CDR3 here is CASSVTTGRWNEQFF. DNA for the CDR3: TGTGCCAGCAGCGTTACGACAGGGAGGTGGAATGAGCAGTTCTTC.

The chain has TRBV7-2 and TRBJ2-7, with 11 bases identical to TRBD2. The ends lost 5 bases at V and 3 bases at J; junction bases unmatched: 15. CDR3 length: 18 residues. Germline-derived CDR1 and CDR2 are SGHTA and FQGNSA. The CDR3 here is CASSLSLAGAASGYEQYF. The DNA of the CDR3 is TGTGCCAGCAGCCTATCACTAGCGGGGGCCGCTTCGGGCTACGAGCAGTACTTC.

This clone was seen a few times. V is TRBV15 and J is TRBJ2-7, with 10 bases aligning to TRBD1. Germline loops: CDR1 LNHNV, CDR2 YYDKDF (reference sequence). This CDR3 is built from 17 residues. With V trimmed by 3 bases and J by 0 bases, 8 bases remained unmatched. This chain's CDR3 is CATSRRTGTGASYEQYF. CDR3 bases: TGTGCCACCAGCAGGAGGACCGGGACAGGGGCCTCCTACGAGCAGTACTTC.

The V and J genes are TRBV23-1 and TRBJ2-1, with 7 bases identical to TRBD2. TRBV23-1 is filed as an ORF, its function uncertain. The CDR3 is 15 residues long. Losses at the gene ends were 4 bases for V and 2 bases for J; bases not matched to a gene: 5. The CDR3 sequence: CASSPSLAAYNEQFF. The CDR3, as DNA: TGCGCCAGCAGTCCGTCTCTAGCGGCCTACAATGAGCAGTTCTTC.